What follows describes a single TCR beta chain. Antigen specificity is unknown. The PCR employed 60 Vbeta primers together with 13 Jbeta primers. TCRdb's table, derived via immunoSEQ multiplex PCR, lists solely in-frame clones and lacks some. The repertoire has approximately 150,000 clones, 60% to 80% of them found once; the top ten carry around 2.8%. The sample comes from a study of cytomegalovirus exposure and HLA in healthy donors. General study findings and limits: TCR beta sequences reportedly predicted most subjects' HLA-A and HLA-B alleles accurately.

From germline, CDR1 is SGDLS and CDR2 YYNGEE. V lost 8 bases and J lost 4; bases outside the gene matches: 14. The CDR3 has 16 residues. Sequences were obtained from PBMCs. This receptor was identified in a woman between 40 and 55 years old in good health and CMV-seropositive. The rearrangement uses TRBV9 and TRBJ1-2; 10 bases align to TRBD1. CDR3 protein: CASGRGGQGRGYGYTF. In nucleotides, the CDR3 is TGTGCCAGTGGCAGGGGGGGACAGGGGAGGGGCTATGGCTACACCTTC.